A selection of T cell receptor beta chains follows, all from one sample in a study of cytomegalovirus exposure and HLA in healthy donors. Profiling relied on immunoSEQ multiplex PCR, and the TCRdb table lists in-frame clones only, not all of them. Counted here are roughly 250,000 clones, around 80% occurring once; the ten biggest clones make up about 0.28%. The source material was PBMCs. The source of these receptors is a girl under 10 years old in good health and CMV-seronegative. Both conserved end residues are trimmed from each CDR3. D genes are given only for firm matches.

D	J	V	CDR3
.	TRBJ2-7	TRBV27	ASSRARVGSYEQY
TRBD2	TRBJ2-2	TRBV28	ASSYPGGFAGDTGELF
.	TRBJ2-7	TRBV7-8	ASLSGDYEQY
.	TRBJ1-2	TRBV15	ATSRAGNYGYT
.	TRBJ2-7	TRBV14	ASSQKGTYRDGLFY
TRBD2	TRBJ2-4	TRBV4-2	ASSQDQASGTIILAKNIQY
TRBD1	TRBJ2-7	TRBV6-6	ASRATGAGEQY
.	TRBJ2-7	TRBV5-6	ASSLGGDGYEQY
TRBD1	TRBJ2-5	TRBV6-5	ASRPGTGGSGTQY
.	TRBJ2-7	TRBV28	ASTANSYEQY
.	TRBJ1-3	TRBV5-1	ASRRRGGTGNTIY
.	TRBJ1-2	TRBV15	ATSRDRTNYGYT
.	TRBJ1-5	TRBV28	ASSFVYRVGQPQH
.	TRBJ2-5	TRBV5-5	ASSFSVWETQY
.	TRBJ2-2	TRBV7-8	ASSLRGKAGELF
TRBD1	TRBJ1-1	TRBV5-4	ASSFRYQGAWENTEAF
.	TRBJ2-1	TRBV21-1	ASSKRAGSYNEQF
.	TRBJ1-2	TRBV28	ASSLLYGVVGQDSHYGYT
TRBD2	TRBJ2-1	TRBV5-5	ASSILMTSGRAGEQF
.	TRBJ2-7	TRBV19	ASSIGGYEQY
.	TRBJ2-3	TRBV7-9	ASSTPKRDTQY
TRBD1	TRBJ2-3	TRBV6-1	ASREQHGTGSSDTQY
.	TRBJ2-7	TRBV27	ASSVRAARSYEQY
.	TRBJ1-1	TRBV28	ASSPPRDKNTEAF
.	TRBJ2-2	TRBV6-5	ASSGGRTGELF
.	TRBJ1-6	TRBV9	ASSLTGHGGLWSPLH
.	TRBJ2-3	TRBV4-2	ASSQDAGLDTQY
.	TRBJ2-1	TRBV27	ASSKGLAGLWREQF
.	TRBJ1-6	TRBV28	ASSLTGNSPLH
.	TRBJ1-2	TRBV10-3	AISYGGKNGYT
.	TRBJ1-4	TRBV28	ASSSRTARGFLNEKLF
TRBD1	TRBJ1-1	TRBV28	ASSSQGAGGEAF
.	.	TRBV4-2	ASSPEPGLPSYEQY
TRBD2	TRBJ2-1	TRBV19	ASTVGSGQYNEQF
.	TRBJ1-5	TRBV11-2	ASSFDILSAQH
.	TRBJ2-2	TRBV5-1	ASSLVGRDKTGELF
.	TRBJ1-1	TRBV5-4	ASRLNTEAF
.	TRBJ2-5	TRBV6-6	ASSFDTEETQY
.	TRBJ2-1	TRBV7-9	ASSPLIRRGIYNEQF
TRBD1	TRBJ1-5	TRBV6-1	ASSVLDRVDQPQH
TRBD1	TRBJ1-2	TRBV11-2	ASSWTGGYYGYT
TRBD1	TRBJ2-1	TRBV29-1	SVETGGDEQF
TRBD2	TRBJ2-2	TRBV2	ASSVGGAGITGELF
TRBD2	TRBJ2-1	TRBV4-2	ASSQGVIAGGNYNEQF
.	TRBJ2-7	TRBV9	ASSAPGLPEGEQY
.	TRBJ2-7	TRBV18	ASSPYQGGREQY
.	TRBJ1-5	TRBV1	TSSQDSLQGHQPQH
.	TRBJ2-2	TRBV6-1	ASSEPDRPYTGELF
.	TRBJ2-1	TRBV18	ASSPQPPRERAYNEQF
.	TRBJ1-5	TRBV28	ASSLYPRQPQH
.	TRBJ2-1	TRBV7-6	ASSARLGQEQF
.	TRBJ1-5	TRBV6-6	ASSPGLSNQPQH
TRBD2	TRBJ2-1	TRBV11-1	ASSARLAGANEQF